What follows is one T cell receptor (beta chain) and its context. This sample is drawn from a study of blood T cell repertoires in COVID-19. Study in general: Both acute and convalescent COVID-19 samples were obtained from the United States, Italy and Spain. Sources were T cells, B-cell-depleted T cells, or PBMCs; the material itself was cDNA or gDNA.

The germline V and J ends were trimmed by 7 bases and 0 bases, with 10 bases remaining between them. Germline V gene lookup returns CDR1 SNHLY and CDR2 FYNNEI. The CDR3 is made up of 14 amino acids. Authors' analysis steps: Amplification of reference gene primers provided the estimated nucleated cell counts. Clones were read by immunoSEQ multiplex PCR, and TCRdb kept only the in-frame ones, dropping some. D and trimming were read from the DNA, whereas the V and J calls and clone size are those reported in that table. The data hold roughly 71,000 clones, with around 80% observed a single time. This receptor was taken from a man between 65 and 79 years old who had recovered from COVID-19. Sequencing was done on a sample of peripheral blood. J is TRBJ2-1 and V is TRBV2; D perhaps matches TRBD1 (5 bases). The CDR3 region is CASIRQSSYNEQFF. In DNA form, the CDR3 reads TGTGCCAGCATACGACAGAGCTCCTACAATGAGCAGTTCTTC.